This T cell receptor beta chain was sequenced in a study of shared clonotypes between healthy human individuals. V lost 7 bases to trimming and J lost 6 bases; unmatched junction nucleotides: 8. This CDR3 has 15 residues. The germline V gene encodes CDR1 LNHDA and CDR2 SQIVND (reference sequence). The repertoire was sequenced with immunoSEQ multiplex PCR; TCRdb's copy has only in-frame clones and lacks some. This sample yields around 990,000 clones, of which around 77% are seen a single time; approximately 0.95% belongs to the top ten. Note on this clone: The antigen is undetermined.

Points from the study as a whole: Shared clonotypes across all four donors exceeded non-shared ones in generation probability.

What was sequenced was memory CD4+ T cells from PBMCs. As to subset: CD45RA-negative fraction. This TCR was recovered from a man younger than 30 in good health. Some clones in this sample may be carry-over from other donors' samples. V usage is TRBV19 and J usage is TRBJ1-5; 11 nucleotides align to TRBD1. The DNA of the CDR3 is TGTGCCAGTAACATAGGACAGGGGGCCGTTCAGCCCCAGCATTTT. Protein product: CASNIGQGAVQPQHF.